This T cell receptor beta chain was recorded in a study of molecular identifiers for immune sequencing clone quantification. TCRdb reanalysed the PCR reads using MiXCR and keeps one entry per CDR3 protein. The sample has 490,000 or so distinct CDR3 sequences; over 20% are singletons. Sorted naive CD8 T cells, roughly 19,000 to 1,000,000, were sequenced from 10%, 30% or 50% RNA. Trimming stripped 0 bases from V and 2 bases from J, with 16 bases between. CDR1 GTSNPN and CDR2 SVGIG come from the germline V gene (reference sequence). This CDR3 region has 16 residues. The clonotype comes from a human donor in good health. Some libraries in this study had Jurkat cell RNA spiked in. V is TRBV30 and J is TRBJ1-2; no definite D call. Sequencing was done on a sample of naive CD8+ T cells from blood, with Jurkat cell RNA spiked in. Sample subset: FACS-sorted CD8+CD4-CCR7+CD45RA+ naive T cells. The CDR3 loop is CAWSVLGLPPNYGYTF. In DNA form, the CDR3 reads TGTGCCTGGAGTGTACTAGGACTCCCTCCGAACTATGGCTACACCTTC.